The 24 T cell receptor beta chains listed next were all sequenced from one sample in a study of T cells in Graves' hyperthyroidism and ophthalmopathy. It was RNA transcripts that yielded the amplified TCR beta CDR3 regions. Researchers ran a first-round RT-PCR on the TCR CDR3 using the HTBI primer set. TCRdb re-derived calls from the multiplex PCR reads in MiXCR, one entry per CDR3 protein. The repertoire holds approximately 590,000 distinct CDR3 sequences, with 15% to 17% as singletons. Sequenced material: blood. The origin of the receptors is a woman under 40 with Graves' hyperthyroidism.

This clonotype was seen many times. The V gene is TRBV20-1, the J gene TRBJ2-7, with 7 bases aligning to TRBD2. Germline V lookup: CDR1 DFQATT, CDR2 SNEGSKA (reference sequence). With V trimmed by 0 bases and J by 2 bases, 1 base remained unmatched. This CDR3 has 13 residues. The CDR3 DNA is TGCAGTGCTAGAGATGGGGGGGCCTACGAGCAGTACTTC. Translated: CSARDGGAYEQYF.

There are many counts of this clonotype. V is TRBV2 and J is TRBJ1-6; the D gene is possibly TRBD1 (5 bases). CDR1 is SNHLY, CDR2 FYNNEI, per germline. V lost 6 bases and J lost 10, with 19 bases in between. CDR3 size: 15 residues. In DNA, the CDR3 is TGTGCCAGCAGGTCCCGAGTGGGACTTGGGTCACCCCTCCACTTT. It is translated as CASRSRVGLGSPLHF. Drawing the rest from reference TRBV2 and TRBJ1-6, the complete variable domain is EPEVTQTPSHQVTQMGQEVILRCVPISNHLYFYWYRQILGQKVEFLVSFYNNEISEKSEIFDDQFSVERPDGSNFTLKIRSTKLEDSAMYFCASRSRVGLGSPLHFGNGTRLTVT.

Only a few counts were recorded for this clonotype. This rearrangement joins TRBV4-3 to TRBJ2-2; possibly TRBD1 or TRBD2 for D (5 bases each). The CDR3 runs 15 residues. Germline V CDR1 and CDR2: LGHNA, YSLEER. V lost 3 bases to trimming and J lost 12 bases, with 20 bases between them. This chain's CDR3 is CASSHRDRGISKLFF. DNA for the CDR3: TGCGCCAGCAGCCACCGGGACCGGGGAATTAGTAAGCTGTTTTTT.

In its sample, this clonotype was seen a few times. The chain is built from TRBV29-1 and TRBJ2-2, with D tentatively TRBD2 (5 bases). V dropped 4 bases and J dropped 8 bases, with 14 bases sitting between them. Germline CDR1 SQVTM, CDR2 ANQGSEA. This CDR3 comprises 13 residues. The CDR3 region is CSVVLVLGGELFF. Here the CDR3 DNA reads TGCAGCGTTGTACTAGTTTTGGGTGGGGAGCTGTTTTTT.

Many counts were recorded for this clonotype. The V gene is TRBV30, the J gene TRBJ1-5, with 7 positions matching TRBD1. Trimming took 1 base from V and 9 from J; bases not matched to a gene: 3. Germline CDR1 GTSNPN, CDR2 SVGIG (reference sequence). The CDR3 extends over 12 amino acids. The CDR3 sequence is CAWSGGGWPQHF. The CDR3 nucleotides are TGTGCCTGGAGTGGAGGGGGCTGGCCCCAGCATTTT.

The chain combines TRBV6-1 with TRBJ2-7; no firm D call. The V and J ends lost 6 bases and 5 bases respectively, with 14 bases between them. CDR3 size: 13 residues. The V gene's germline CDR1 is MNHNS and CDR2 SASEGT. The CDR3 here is CASSPDLGDEQYF. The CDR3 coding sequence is TGTGCCAGCAGCCCTGATCTCGGCGACGAGCAGTACTTC.

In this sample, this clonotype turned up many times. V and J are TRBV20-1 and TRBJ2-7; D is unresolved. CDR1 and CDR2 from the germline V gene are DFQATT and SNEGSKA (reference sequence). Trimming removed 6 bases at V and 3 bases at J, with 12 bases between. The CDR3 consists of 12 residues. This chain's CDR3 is CSAVRIGYEQYF. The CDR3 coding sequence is TGCAGTGCCGTAAGAATTGGCTACGAGCAGTACTTC.

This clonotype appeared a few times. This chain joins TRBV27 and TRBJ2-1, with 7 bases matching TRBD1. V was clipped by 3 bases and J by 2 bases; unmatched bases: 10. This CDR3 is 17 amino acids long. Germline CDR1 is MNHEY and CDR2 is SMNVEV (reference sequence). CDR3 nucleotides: TGTGCCAGCAGTTTTTCAATGGGGACAGAGCCCTACAATGAGCAGTTCTTC. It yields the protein CASSFSMGTEPYNEQFF.

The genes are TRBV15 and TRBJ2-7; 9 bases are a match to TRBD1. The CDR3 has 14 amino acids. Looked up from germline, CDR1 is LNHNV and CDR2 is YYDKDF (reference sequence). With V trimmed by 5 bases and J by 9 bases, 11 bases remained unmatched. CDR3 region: CATSGRLTGGGQYF. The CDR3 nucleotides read TGTGCCACCAGCGGGCGCTTGACAGGGGGGGGGCAGTACTTC.

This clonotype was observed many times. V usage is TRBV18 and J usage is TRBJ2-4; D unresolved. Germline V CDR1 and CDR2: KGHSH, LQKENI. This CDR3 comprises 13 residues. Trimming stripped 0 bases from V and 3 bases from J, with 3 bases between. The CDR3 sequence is CASSPPVKNIQYF. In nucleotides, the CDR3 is TGTGCCAGCTCACCACCGGTCAAAAACATTCAGTACTTC.

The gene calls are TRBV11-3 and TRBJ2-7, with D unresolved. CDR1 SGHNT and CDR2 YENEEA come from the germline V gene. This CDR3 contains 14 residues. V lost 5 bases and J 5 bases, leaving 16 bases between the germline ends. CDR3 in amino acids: CASSISRWSNEQYF. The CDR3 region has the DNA TGTGCCAGCAGCATTAGCAGATGGAGCAACGAGCAGTACTTC.

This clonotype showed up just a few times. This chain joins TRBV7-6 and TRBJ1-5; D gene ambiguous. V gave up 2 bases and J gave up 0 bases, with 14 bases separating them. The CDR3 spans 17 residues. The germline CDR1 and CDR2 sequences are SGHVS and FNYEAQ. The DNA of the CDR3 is TGTGCCAGCAGCTTATTCGCCAGTGAGGATAGCAATCAGCCCCAGCATTTT. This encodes CASSLFASEDSNQPQHF.

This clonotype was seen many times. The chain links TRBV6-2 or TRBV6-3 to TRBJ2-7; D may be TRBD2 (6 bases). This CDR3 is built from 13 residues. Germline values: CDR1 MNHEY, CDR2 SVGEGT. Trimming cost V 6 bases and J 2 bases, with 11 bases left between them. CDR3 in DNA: TGTGCCAGCAGCCACGCTAGCGCCTACGAGCAGTACTTC. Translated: CASSHASAYEQYF.

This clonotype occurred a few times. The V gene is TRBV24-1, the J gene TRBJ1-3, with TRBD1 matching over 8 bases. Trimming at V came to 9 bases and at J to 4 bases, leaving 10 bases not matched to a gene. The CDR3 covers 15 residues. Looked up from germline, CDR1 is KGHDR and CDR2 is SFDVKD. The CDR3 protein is CATSDGQGAGNTIYF. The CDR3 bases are TGTGCCACCTCAGACGGACAGGGTGCAGGAAACACCATATATTTT.

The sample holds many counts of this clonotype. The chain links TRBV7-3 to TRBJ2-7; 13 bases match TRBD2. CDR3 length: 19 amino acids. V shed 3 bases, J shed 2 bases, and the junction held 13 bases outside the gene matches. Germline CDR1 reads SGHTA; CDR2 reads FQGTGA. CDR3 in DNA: TGTGCCAGCAGCTTTCCCCCACGGACTAGCGGGAGTACCACCTACGAGCAGTACTTC. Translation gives CASSFPPRTSGSTTYEQYF.

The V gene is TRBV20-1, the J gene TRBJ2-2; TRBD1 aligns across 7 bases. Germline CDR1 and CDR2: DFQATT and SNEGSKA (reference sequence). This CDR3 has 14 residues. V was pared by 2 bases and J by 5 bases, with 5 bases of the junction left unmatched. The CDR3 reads CSARRQGSTGELFF. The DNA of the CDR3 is TGCAGTGCTAGAAGACAGGGAAGTACCGGGGAGCTGTTTTTT.

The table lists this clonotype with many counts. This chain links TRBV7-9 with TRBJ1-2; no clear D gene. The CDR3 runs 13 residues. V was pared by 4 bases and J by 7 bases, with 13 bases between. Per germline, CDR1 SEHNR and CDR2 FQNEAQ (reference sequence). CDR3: CASSWDTSPGYTF. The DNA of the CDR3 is TGTGCCAGCAGCTGGGATACGTCCCCTGGCTACACCTTC. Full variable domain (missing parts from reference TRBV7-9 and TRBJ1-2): DTGVSQNPRHKITKRGQNVTFRCDPISEHNRLYWYRQTLGQGPEFLTYFQNEAQLEKSRLLSDRFSAERPKGSFSTLEIQRTEQGDSAMYLCASSWDTSPGYTFGSGTRLTVV.

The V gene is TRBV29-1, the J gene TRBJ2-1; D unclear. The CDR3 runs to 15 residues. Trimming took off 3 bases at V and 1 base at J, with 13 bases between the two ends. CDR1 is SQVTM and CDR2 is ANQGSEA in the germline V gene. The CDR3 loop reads CSVERRHLSYNEQFF. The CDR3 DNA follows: TGCAGCGTTGAGCGACGCCACTTATCCTACAATGAGCAGTTCTTC.

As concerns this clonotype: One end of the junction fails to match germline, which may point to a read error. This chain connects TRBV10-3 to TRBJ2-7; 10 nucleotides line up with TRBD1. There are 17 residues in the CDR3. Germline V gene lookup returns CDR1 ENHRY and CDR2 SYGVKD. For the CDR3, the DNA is TGTGCCATCGGTGAAGGGGGCACGGGACAGGGGTTTAGGGAGCAGTACTTC. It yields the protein CAIGEGGTGQGFREQYF.

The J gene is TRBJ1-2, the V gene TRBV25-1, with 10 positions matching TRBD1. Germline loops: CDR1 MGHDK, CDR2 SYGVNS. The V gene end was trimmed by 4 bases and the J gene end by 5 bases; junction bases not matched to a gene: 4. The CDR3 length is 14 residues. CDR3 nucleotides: TGTGCCAGCAGTGGGATGGGACAGGGGTATGGCTACACCTTC. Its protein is CASSGMGQGYGYTF.

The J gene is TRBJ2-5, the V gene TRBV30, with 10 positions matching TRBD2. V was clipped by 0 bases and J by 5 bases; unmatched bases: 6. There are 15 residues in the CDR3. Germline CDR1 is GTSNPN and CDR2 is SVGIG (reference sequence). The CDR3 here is CAWSVKREGQETQYF. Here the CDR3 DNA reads TGTGCCTGGAGTGTAAAGCGGGAGGGCCAGGAGACCCAGTACTTC.

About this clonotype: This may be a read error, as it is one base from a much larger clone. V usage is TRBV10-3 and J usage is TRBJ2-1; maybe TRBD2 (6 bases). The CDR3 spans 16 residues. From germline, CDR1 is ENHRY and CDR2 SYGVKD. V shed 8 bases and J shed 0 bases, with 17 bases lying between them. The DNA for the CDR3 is TGTGCCATCGCGGGTTATGCGGAGGGCTCCTACAATGAGCAGTTCTTC. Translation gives CAIAGYAEGSYNEQFF.

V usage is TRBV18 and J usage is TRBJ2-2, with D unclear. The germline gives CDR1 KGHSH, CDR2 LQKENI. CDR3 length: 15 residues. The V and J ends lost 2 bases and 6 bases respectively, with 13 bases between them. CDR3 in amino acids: CASSPSATRSGELFF. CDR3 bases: TGTGCCAGCTCACCATCGGCCACCCGGTCCGGGGAGCTGTTTTTT.

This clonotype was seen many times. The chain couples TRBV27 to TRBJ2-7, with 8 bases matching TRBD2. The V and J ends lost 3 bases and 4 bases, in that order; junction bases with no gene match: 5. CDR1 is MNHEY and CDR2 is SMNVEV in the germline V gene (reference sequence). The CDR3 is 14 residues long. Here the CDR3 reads CASSFREGPYEQYF. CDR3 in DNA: TGTGCCAGCAGTTTCCGGGAGGGCCCATACGAGCAGTACTTC.